Listed here are 21 T cell receptor beta chains from one sample, sequenced in a study of cytomegalovirus exposure and HLA in healthy donors. Researchers ran the PCR with 60 Vbeta and 13 Jbeta primers. This table comes from immunoSEQ multiplex PCR, and its TCRdb copy is limited to in-frame clones, with some not included. This sample has under 200,000 clones; 75% to 85% occur once, and the top ten carry roughly 7%. Sequenced: PBMCs. The source is a male donor in good health and CMV-seropositive.

This clone was counted only a few times. This chain links TRBV2 with TRBJ1-4; D unresolved. The CDR3 is 14 residues long. Trimming took 4 bases from V and 3 from J, leaving 9 bases between them. Germline V lookup: CDR1 SNHLY, CDR2 FYNNEI. The CDR3 here is CASSGSGSNEKLFF. The DNA of the CDR3 is TGTGCCAGCAGTGGTTCGGGGTCTAATGAAAAACTGTTTTTT.

The chain links TRBV5-4 to TRBJ2-7; the match to TRBD1 covers 7 bases. J was trimmed by 7 bases and V by 3 bases; bases with no gene match: 10. Per germline, CDR1 SGHNT and CDR2 YYREEE (reference sequence). This CDR3 has 14 residues. In DNA form, the CDR3 reads TGTGCCAGCAGCTACACAGGGGCGAGGATAGAGCAGTACTTC. It is translated as CASSYTGARIEQYF.

This clone appeared once. The chain couples TRBV5-8 to TRBJ1-3; D ambiguous. Per germline, CDR1 SGHTS and CDR2 YDEGEE. V lost 4 bases, J lost 1 base, and 6 bases lay in between. The CDR3 runs to 13 residues. The CDR3 loop is CASSRGSGNTIYF. DNA of the CDR3: TGTGCCAGCAGCCGAGGGTCTGGAAACACCATATATTTT.

The rearrangement links TRBV5-1 to TRBJ2-7; TRBD2 might be the D (6 bases). Trimming removed 8 bases from V and 2 bases from J, with 11 bases in between. The germline V gene encodes CDR1 SGHRS and CDR2 YFSETQ. This CDR3 contains 12 residues. The CDR3 here is CASRGGAYEQYF. Written as DNA, the CDR3 is TGCGCCAGTCGGGGCGGGGCCTACGAGCAGTACTTC.

CDR3 in DNA: TGCGCCAGCAGTGAGAGCGGGGGGGCCCAAGATACGCAGTATTTT. Translated, it gives CASSESGGAQDTQYF. The gene calls are TRBV10-1 and TRBJ2-3; TRBD2 matches 10 bases. CDR1 WNHNN and CDR2 SYGVQD come from the germline V gene (reference sequence). V was pared by 2 bases and J by 5 bases, with 4 bases of the junction left unmatched. The CDR3 length is 15 residues.

The chain couples TRBV19 to TRBJ2-3; tentatively, D is TRBD2 (5 bases). Germline lookup yields CDR1 LNHDA and CDR2 SQIVND (reference sequence). V was cut by 5 bases and J by 0 bases, with 15 bases left in between. This CDR3 is built from 16 residues. CDR3 protein: CASSPRTAGSTDTQYF. The CDR3 region has the DNA TGTGCCAGTAGTCCCCGGACTGCCGGGAGCACAGATACGCAGTATTTT.

Comment on this clone: A junction boundary mismatches the germline segment, possibly from a read error. The genes are TRBV7-7 and TRBJ2-7; tentative D call: TRBD1 (6 bases). Per germline, CDR1 SSHAT and CDR2 FNYEAQ (reference sequence). This CDR3 is built from 13 residues. The CDR3 DNA reads as TGTGCTAGCAGCCCAACCGAGGGGGTCGAGCAGTACTTC. Protein sequence: CASSPTEGVEQYF.

The V and J genes are TRBV19 and TRBJ1-5; 7 nucleotides agree with TRBD1. V trimming: 7 bases; J trimming: 6 bases; junction bases outside the gene matches: 24. CDR3 size: 19 residues. The germline CDR1 and CDR2 sequences are LNHDA and SQIVND (reference sequence). The CDR3 region has the DNA TGTGCCAGTAAGGATGAATTCTCCAGAACCCGGGACAGAGGTCAGCCCCAGCATTTT. Translation: CASKDEFSRTRDRGQPQHF.

In this sample, this clone turned up once. This chain links TRBV9 with TRBJ1-3; D is ambiguous. Germline values: CDR1 SGDLS, CDR2 YYNGEE. Trimming pared 3 bases from V and 5 bases from J, leaving 6 bases between. This CDR3 contains 12 residues. CDR3 sequence (DNA): TGTGCCAGCAGCGCGGTGAGAAACACCATATATTTT. It specifies CASSAVRNTIYF.

This clone has a handful of counts. This chain joins TRBV6-5 and TRBJ2-3; 7 nucleotides align to TRBD1. With V trimmed by 2 bases and J by 2 bases, 4 bases remained unmatched. The CDR3 has 15 amino acids. The germline CDR1 and CDR2 sequences are MNHEY and SVGAGI. This CDR3 reads CASSYGQGVTDTQYF. Here the CDR3 DNA reads TGTGCCAGCAGTTACGGTCAGGGGGTCACAGATACGCAGTATTTT.

This rearrangement joins TRBV2 to TRBJ1-1, with D perhaps matching TRBD1 (5 bases). Germline CDR1 SNHLY, CDR2 FYNNEI. CDR3 length: 15 amino acids. Trimming pared 7 bases from V and 3 bases from J, leaving 18 bases between. DNA of the CDR3: TGTGCCAGCAAGAAACAAAGCAGGGCGGACACTGAAGCTTTCTTT. This encodes CASKKQSRADTEAFF.

V gene TRBV25-1 combines with J gene TRBJ1-6; no firm D call. The CDR3 is 15 amino acids. Trimming took off 2 bases at V and 0 bases at J, with 5 bases between the two ends. Germline CDR1 MGHDK, CDR2 SYGVNS. The CDR3 is CASSEGSSYNSPLHF. The CDR3 DNA is TGTGCCAGCAGTGAAGGGAGCTCCTATAATTCACCCCTCCACTTT.

The chain joins TRBV4-1 to TRBJ1-6, with D perhaps matching TRBD1 (5 bases). The germline V gene encodes CDR1 MGHRA and CDR2 YSYEKL. The CDR3 loop spans 18 amino acids. V lost 0 bases and J 0 bases, leaving 12 bases between the germline ends. In DNA form, the CDR3 reads TGCGCCAGCAGCCAAGAGGGGGGGGTAGGCTCCTATAATTCACCCCTCCACTTT. Residues: CASSQEGGVGSYNSPLHF.

V gene TRBV7-3 combines with J gene TRBJ2-3; D not certain. The V end was cut by 7 bases, the J end by 0 bases, with 14 bases between. Germline CDR1 is SGHTA and CDR2 is FQGTGA. The CDR3 extends over 15 amino acids. The CDR3 DNA is TGTGCCAGCACCAGTACACTAACTAGCACAGATACGCAGTATTTT. Translating gives CASTSTLTSTDTQYF.

The CDR3 DNA is TGTGCCATCAGTGACCTTCTATACTCCTACGAGCAGTACTTC. As protein: CAISDLLYSYEQYF. The chain recombines TRBV10-3 with TRBJ2-7; D unclear. CDR3 size: 14 residues. V was clipped by 3 bases and J by 0 bases, with 9 bases between them. From germline, CDR1 is ENHRY and CDR2 SYGVKD.

This sequence joins TRBV4-1 and TRBJ2-3, with D tentatively TRBD2 (6 bases). Looked up from germline, CDR1 is MGHRA and CDR2 is YSYEKL. The CDR3 has 16 amino acids. Trimming left V 0 bases short and J 11 bases short, with 21 bases between. CDR3 sequence: CASSQEVGGAVGRQYF. In nucleotides, the CDR3 is TGCGCCAGCAGCCAAGAGGTCGGGGGTGCGGTGGGGAGGCAGTATTTT.

V and J are TRBV6-5 and TRBJ2-7; the D gene is possibly TRBD1 (6 bases). Trimming removed 0 bases at V and 2 bases at J, with 8 bases between. Per the germline V gene, CDR1 is MNHEY and CDR2 is SVGAGI. The CDR3 has 14 residues. Written as DNA, the CDR3 is TGTGCCAGCAGTTACTCCCAGGGGACCTACGAGCAGTACTTC. This encodes CASSYSQGTYEQYF.

V is TRBV13 and J is TRBJ2-1; TRBD2 aligns across 8 bases. V was clipped by 0 bases and J by 6 bases; unmatched bases: 1. CDR1 and CDR2 from the germline V gene are PRHDT and FYEKMQ (reference sequence). The CDR3 extends over 14 amino acids. The DNA of the CDR3 is TGTGCCAGCAGCTTAGGGCTAGCGGGCAATGAGCAGTTCTTC. Translating it yields CASSLGLAGNEQFF.

Details on this clone: The junction differs from germline at one of its ends, possibly a read error. This chain links TRBV7-9 with TRBJ1-2, with D uncertain. The germline V gene has CDR1 SEHNR and CDR2 FQNEAQ (reference sequence). The CDR3 spans 14 residues. CDR3 nucleotides: TGTTCCAGCAGCTTAGTGGCCTCTGGAGATAGCTACACCTTC. This gives the protein CSSSLVASGDSYTF. The whole variable domain, remainder taken from reference TRBV7-9 and TRBJ1-2, is DTGVSQNPRHKITKRGQNVTFRCDPISEHNRLYWYRQTLGQGPEFLTYFQNEAQLEKSRLLSDRFSAERPKGSFSTLEIQRTEQGDSAMYLCSSSLVASGDSYTFGSGTRLTVV.

The chain links TRBV19 to TRBJ1-1, with 8 bases matching TRBD1. The CDR3 is 15 amino acids. The V and J ends lost 5 bases and 0 bases, in that order; junction bases with no gene match: 5. CDR1 is LNHDA and CDR2 is SQIVND in the germline V gene (reference sequence). The CDR3 DNA is TGTGCCAGTAGTCCGAACAGGGGGATGAACACTGAAGCTTTCTTT. Protein sequence: CASSPNRGMNTEAFF.

V is TRBV9 and J is TRBJ2-3; 9 bases fit TRBD2. CDR1 SGDLS and CDR2 YYNGEE come from the germline V gene. The CDR3 has 14 residues. V trimming: 7 bases; J trimming: 0 bases; junction bases outside the gene matches: 3. CDR3 sequence reads: CASAGGVSTDTQYF. The CDR3 nucleotides are TGTGCCAGCGCGGGAGGGGTAAGCACAGATACGCAGTATTTT.